The entry below describes one TCR beta chain. TCRdb's copy holds only in-frame clones and misses some; the assay was immunoSEQ multiplex PCR. This table holds over 45,000 clones, almost 95% found once. The CDR3 consists of 12 residues. V was pared by 2 bases and J by 10 bases, with 11 bases between. Per the germline V gene, CDR1 is SGHVS and CDR2 is FQNEAQ. This entry comes from a study of T cell changes during pregnancy in multiple sclerosis. This specimen consisted of CD4+ T cells from peripheral blood mononuclear cells, obtained in the second trimester of pregnancy. V is TRBV7-8 and J is TRBJ1-2; D unclear. The receptor was isolated from a female donor in good health, enrolled as a control in a pregnancy study. Here the CDR3 reads CASSLTVFDYTF. The DNA for the CDR3 is TGTGCCAGCAGCTTAACTGTGTTTGACTACACCTTC. The full variable domain, its missing parts supplied by reference TRBV7-8 and TRBJ1-2, is GAGVSQSPRYKVAKRGQDVALRCDPISGHVSLFWYQQALGQGPEFLTYFQNEAQLDKSGLPSDRFFAERPEGSVSTLKIQRTQQEDSAVYLCASSLTVFDYTFGSGTRLTVV.